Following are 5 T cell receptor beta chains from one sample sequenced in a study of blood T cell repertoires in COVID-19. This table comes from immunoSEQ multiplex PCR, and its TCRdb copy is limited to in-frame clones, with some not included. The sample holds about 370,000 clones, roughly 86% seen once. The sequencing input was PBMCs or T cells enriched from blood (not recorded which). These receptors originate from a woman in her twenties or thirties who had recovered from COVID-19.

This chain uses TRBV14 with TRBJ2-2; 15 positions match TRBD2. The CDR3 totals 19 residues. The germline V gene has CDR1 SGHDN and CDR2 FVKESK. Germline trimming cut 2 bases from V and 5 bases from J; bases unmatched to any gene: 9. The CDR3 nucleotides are TGTGCCAGCAGCCAAACACGAGGACTAGCGGGAGGGAGAACCGGGGAGCTGTTTTTT. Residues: CASSQTRGLAGGRTGELFF.

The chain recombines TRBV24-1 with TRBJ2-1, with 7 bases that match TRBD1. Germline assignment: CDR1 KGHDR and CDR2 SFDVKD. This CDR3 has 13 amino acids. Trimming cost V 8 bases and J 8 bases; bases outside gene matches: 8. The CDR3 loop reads CATNTGARDEQFF. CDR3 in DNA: TGTGCCACCAATACAGGGGCCAGGGATGAGCAGTTCTTC.

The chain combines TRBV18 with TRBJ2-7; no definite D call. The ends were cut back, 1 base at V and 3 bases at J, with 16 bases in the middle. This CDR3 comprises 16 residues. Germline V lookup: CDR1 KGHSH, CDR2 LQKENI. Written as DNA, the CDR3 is TGTGCCAGCTCACCACTTTCTCGTAGTCTGGTCTACGAGCAGTACTTC. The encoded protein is CASSPLSRSLVYEQYF.

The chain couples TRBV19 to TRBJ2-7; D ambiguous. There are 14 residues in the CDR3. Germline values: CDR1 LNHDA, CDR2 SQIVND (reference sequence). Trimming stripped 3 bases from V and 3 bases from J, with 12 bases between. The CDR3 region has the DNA TGTGCCAGTAGTATCAACCAGGTTGACTACGAGCAGTACTTC. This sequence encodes CASSINQVDYEQYF.

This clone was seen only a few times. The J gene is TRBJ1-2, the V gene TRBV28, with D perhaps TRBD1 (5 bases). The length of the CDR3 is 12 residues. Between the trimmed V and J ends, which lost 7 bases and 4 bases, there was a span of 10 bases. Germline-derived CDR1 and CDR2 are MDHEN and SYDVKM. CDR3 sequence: CASKQGLYGYTF. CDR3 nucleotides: TGTGCCAGCAAGCAGGGCCTCTATGGCTACACCTTC.